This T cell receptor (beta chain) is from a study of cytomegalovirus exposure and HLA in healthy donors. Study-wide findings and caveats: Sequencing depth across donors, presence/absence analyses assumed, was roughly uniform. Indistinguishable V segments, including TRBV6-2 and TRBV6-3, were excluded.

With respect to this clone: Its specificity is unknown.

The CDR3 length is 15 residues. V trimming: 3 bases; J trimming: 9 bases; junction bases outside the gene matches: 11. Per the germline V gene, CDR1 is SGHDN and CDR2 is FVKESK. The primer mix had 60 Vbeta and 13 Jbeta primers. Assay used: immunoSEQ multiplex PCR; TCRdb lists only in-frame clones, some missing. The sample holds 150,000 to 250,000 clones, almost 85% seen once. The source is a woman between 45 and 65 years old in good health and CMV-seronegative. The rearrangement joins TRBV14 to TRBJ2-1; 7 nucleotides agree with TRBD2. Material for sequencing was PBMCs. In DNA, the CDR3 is TGTGCCAGCAGCCACGGGACTACCCCAGGAGGTGAGCAGTTCTTC. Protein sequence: CASSHGTTPGGEQFF.